These 15 T cell receptor beta chains were all obtained from the same sample, sequenced in a study of blood T cell repertoires in COVID-19. The repertoire was sequenced with immunoSEQ multiplex PCR; TCRdb's copy has only in-frame clones and lacks some. The table shows tens of thousands of clones, with 75% to 90% occurring only once. Sequences were obtained from peripheral blood. These receptors were taken from a man in his sixties or seventies with active or convalescent COVID-19.

The J gene is TRBJ1-1, the V gene TRBV19, with 7 bases lining up with TRBD1. CDR3 size: 14 residues. With V trimmed by 8 bases and J by 0 bases, 6 bases remained unmatched. Germline CDR1 is LNHDA and CDR2 is SQIVND (reference sequence). The CDR3 nucleotides are TGTGCCAGTTCCCGGACAGGAGTGAACACTGAAGCTTTCTTT. Its protein product is CASSRTGVNTEAFF.

The chain is built from TRBV5-1 and TRBJ2-1; 7 bases map to TRBD1. Germline V gene sequence: CDR1 SGHRS, CDR2 YFSETQ. The CDR3 totals 15 residues. With V trimmed by 0 bases and J by 4 bases, 4 bases remained unmatched. Here the CDR3 DNA reads TGCGCCAGCAGCTTGGTTCCGACAGGGTACAATGAGCAGTTCTTC. Protein product: CASSLVPTGYNEQFF.

The CDR3 spells CASSYNEQFF. CDR3 bases: TGTGCCAGCAGTTATAATGAGCAGTTCTTC. The chain couples TRBV11-2 to TRBJ2-1; D is unclear. The CDR3 has 10 amino acids. Germline CDR1 is SGHAT and CDR2 is FQNNGV. V was cut by 6 bases and J by 7 bases, with 4 bases left in between.

CDR3 DNA sequence: TGTGCCAGCAGCTTAGGATCGGGGGATGGAGAAAAACTGTTTTTT. This sequence encodes CASSLGSGDGEKLFF. V usage is TRBV7-9 and J usage is TRBJ1-4; perhaps TRBD1 as D (5 bases). The CDR3 has 15 residues. Germline-derived CDR1 and CDR2 are SEHNR and FQNEAQ (reference sequence). Trimming shortened V by 1 base and J by 8 bases, and 14 bases separated the two germline ends. The entire variable domain, with the rest obtained from reference TRBV7-9 and TRBJ1-4, is as follows: DTGVSQNPRHKITKRGQNVTFRCDPISEHNRLYWYRQTLGQGPEFLTYFQNEAQLEKSRLLSDRFSAERPKGSFSTLEIQRTEQGDSAMYLCASSLGSGDGEKLFFGSGTQLSVL.

The V call is TRBV18, the J call TRBJ1-2, with a tentative D call TRBD1 (5 bases). This CDR3 is built from 15 residues. V shed 2 bases and J shed 3 bases, with 13 bases lying between them. Germline assignment: CDR1 KGHSH and CDR2 LQKENI. The CDR3 sequence is CASSPTPQADYGYTF. The CDR3 nucleotides are TGTGCCAGCTCACCAACGCCACAGGCGGACTATGGCTACACCTTC.

The V and J genes are TRBV19 and TRBJ2-7; 7 bases are a match to TRBD1. The CDR3 length is 15 residues. Germline values: CDR1 LNHDA, CDR2 SQIVND (reference sequence). J gave up 0 bases and V 7 bases, and 9 bases lay outside the gene matches. CDR3 residues: CASTPGDSVSYEQYF. The CDR3 DNA follows: TGTGCCAGTACCCCAGGGGACAGCGTCTCCTACGAGCAGTACTTC.

The rearrangement links TRBV20-1 to TRBJ1-5, with TRBD1 identical over 8 bases. This CDR3 has 16 amino acids. The trim removed 3 bases at V and 0 bases at J, leaving 7 bases unmatched. The germline V gene encodes CDR1 DFQATT and CDR2 SNEGSKA (reference sequence). The CDR3 DNA reads as TGCAGTGCTAGTCGGGCAGGGGGCCTTAGCAATCAGCCCCAGCATTTT. This gives the protein CSASRAGGLSNQPQHF.

V usage is TRBV11-2 and J usage is TRBJ1-3; D is unclear. Germline loops: CDR1 SGHAT, CDR2 FQNNGV. The CDR3 sequence is 13 residues long. The V end lost 2 bases, the J end lost 2 bases, and 4 bases lay between the germline ends. The CDR3 here is CASSLSAGNTIYF. The CDR3 coding sequence is TGTGCCAGCAGCTTATCAGCTGGAAACACCATATATTTT.

The genes are TRBV11-1 and TRBJ2-3; maybe TRBD1 (6 bases). The germline CDR1 and CDR2 sequences are SGHAT and FQDESV (reference sequence). The V and J ends lost 2 bases and 6 bases respectively, with 12 bases between them. The CDR3 has 14 amino acids. The CDR3 nucleotides are TGTGCCAGCAGCTTACACAGGGCGGCCGATACGCAGTATTTT. This gives the protein CASSLHRAADTQYF.

There are a few counts of this clone. V gene TRBV6-2 or TRBV6-3 combines with J gene TRBJ2-1; 8 bases fit TRBD2. The trim removed 0 bases at V and 3 bases at J, leaving 7 bases unmatched. The length of the CDR3 is 17 residues. Germline loops: CDR1 MNHEY, CDR2 SVGEGT. CDR3 amino acids: CASSYSPPGGIYNEQFF. In nucleotides, the CDR3 is TGTGCCAGCAGTTACTCCCCACCGGGGGGGATCTACAATGAGCAGTTCTTC.

The CDR3 DNA is TGTGCCAGCTCCCAGTTAGGGGCCCATCAGCCCCAGCATTTT. Translation gives CASSQLGAHQPQHF. The chain joins TRBV18 to TRBJ1-5; perhaps TRBD1 as D (5 bases). Germline-derived CDR1 and CDR2 are KGHSH and LQKENI. Trimming removed 6 bases from V and 5 bases from J, with 14 bases in between. CDR3 length: 14 amino acids. Looking up the rest from reference TRBV18 and TRBJ1-5 gives the full variable domain: NAGVMQNPRHLVRRRGQEARLRCSPMKGHSHVYWYRQLPEEGLKFMVYLQKENIIDESGMPKERFSAEFPKEGPSILRIQQVVRGDSAAYFCASSQLGAHQPQHFGDGTRLSIL.

This chain connects TRBV27 to TRBJ2-5; weak D call: TRBD2 (5 bases). Germline V gene sequence: CDR1 MNHEY, CDR2 SMNVEV (reference sequence). The CDR3 extends over 14 amino acids. V dropped 8 bases and J dropped 9 bases, with 22 bases sitting between them. CDR3 in DNA: TGTGCCAGCTCTTTTGGAGGACCGCGCACGGCCCAGTACTTC. It is translated as CASSFGGPRTAQYF.

The chain has TRBV3-1 (or the pseudogene TRBV3-2) and TRBJ2-7; 8 bases align to TRBD1. Germline assignment: CDR1 LGHDT and CDR2 YNNKEL (reference sequence). The CDR3 runs to 16 residues. Losses at the gene ends were 2 bases for V and 3 bases for J; bases not matched to a gene: 9. CDR3 sequence: CASSQRIRDRRYEQYF. The CDR3, as DNA: TGTGCCAGCAGCCAACGGATCCGGGACAGGCGCTACGAGCAGTACTTC.

This clone was seen just once. The chain joins TRBV4-2 to TRBJ2-3; the match to TRBD2 covers 10 bases. Germline values: CDR1 LGHNA, CDR2 YNFKEQ. The V and J ends lost 0 bases and 2 bases, in that order; junction bases with no gene match: 8. The CDR3 extends over 18 amino acids. This CDR3 is CASSQESVAGGITDTQYF. CDR3 coding DNA: TGTGCCAGCAGCCAAGAATCGGTAGCGGGGGGAATCACAGATACGCAGTATTTT.

This clone was detected once. Additional DNA sequences in this sample encode the identical CDR3. The chain recombines TRBV4-3 with TRBJ2-1; D perhaps matches TRBD1 (5 bases). The CDR3 is 15 amino acids. Trimming stripped 0 bases from V and 0 bases from J, with 6 bases between. CDR1 and CDR2 (germline): LGHNA, YSLEER. The CDR3 DNA reads TGCGCCAGCAGCCAAGACAGGGTCTCCTACAATGAGCAGTTCTTC. It encodes CASSQDRVSYNEQFF.